A single sample gave rise to the 32 T cell receptor beta chains below, sequenced in a study of STAT5B mutations in CD4+ large granular lymphocyte leukemia. Data came from immunoSEQ multiplex PCR; TCRdb stores just in-frame clones and leaves some out. The sample has around 33,000 clones, roughly 76% seen once; the top ten hold approximately 4.7%. What was sequenced was CD4+ T cells from blood buffy coats. Receptor source: a human donor in good health.

The chain couples TRBV5-1 to TRBJ2-1, with D unclear. V lost 6 bases, J lost 2 bases, and 12 bases lay in between. The CDR3 totals 14 residues. The germline gives CDR1 SGHRS, CDR2 YFSETQ. The CDR3 DNA reads TGCGCCAGCAACGACGGGCTAGCCTACAATGAGCAGTTCTTC. Translated: CASNDGLAYNEQFF.

The rearrangement uses TRBV9 and TRBJ2-3; D might be TRBD2 (5 bases). There are 15 residues in the CDR3. The V gene's germline CDR1 is SGDLS and CDR2 YYNGEE. Trimming left V 0 bases short and J 0 bases short, with 8 bases between. DNA of the CDR3: TGTGCCAGCAGCGTAGTCGGGGTGAGCACAGATACGCAGTATTTT. Translation gives CASSVVGVSTDTQYF.

This chain links TRBV11-2 with TRBJ2-1; 9 nucleotides line up with TRBD2. Germline assignment: CDR1 SGHAT and CDR2 FQNNGV. CDR3 length: 16 residues. Germline trimming cut 0 bases from V and 7 bases from J; bases unmatched to any gene: 7. CDR3 DNA sequence: TGTGCCAGCAGCTTAGACGTTAGCGGGAGTTGGAATGAGCAGTTCTTC. Translated, it gives CASSLDVSGSWNEQFF.

The J gene is TRBJ2-2, the V gene TRBV6-5; no clear D gene. Germline loops: CDR1 MNHEY, CDR2 SVGAGI. Deletions cut 10 bases from V and 0 bases from J, with 6 bases between. The CDR3 spans 12 residues. The DNA for the CDR3 is TGTGCCACCAATACGAACACCGGGGAGCTGTTTTTT. It encodes CATNTNTGELFF.

The chain has TRBV19 and TRBJ1-5, with 10 bases lining up with TRBD1. This CDR3 is built from 13 residues. Germline lookup yields CDR1 LNHDA and CDR2 SQIVND (reference sequence). V lost 8 bases and J lost 7; bases outside the gene matches: 5. For the CDR3, the DNA is TGTGCCAGTCGGGACAGGGGCTGGCAGCCCCAGCATTTT. Encoded protein: CASRDRGWQPQHF.

The V and J genes are TRBV7-2 and TRBJ2-1; D may correspond to TRBD1 or TRBD2 (5 bases each). Germline V CDR1 and CDR2: SGHTA, FQGNSA. This CDR3 region has 15 residues. Trimming removed 5 bases at V and 4 bases at J, with 15 bases between. The CDR3 DNA reads as TGTGCCAGCAGCCCCCCAGGGCGGGCTTACAATGAGCAGTTCTTC. As protein: CASSPPGRAYNEQFF.

The chain carries TRBV7-9 and TRBJ2-1; 8 bases are a match to TRBD2. V gave up 5 bases and J gave up 4 bases; unmatched junction bases: 10. CDR3 length: 16 residues. Germline CDR1 is SEHNR and CDR2 is FQNEAQ (reference sequence). CDR3 region: CASSPRRGDNYNEQFF. In DNA form, the CDR3 reads TGTGCCAGCAGCCCCCGGCGGGGGGATAATTACAATGAGCAGTTCTTC.

V and J are TRBV7-2 and TRBJ2-1; 7 positions match TRBD1. The germline CDR1 and CDR2 sequences are SGHTA and FQGNSA. V shed 4 bases, J shed 9 bases, and the junction held 3 bases outside the gene matches. There are 12 residues in the CDR3. In nucleotides, the CDR3 is TGTGCCAGCAGCTCTACAGGGGTTGAGCAGTTCTTC. It is translated as CASSSTGVEQFF.

V gene TRBV6-5 combines with J gene TRBJ1-4; TRBD1 is a possible D gene (5 bases). The germline V gene has CDR1 MNHEY and CDR2 SVGAGI. This CDR3 region has 15 residues. V shed 0 bases and J shed 10 bases, with 15 bases lying between them. CDR3 loop: CASSYSRDAVRKLFF. The CDR3 DNA reads TGTGCCAGCAGTTACTCCCGGGACGCAGTCCGAAAACTGTTTTTT.

The chain couples TRBV2 to TRBJ1-3; D remains ambiguous. The CDR3 contains 13 residues. Trimming cost V 1 base and J 7 bases, with 8 bases left between them. Germline CDR1 reads SNHLY; CDR2 reads FYNNEI. This chain's CDR3 is CASSEGVGNTIYF. In DNA, the CDR3 is TGTGCCAGCAGTGAAGGGGTGGGGAACACCATATATTTT.

This chain uses TRBV6-1 with TRBJ2-7; a weak D match, TRBD1 (6 bases). Germline loops: CDR1 MNHNS, CDR2 SASEGT. CDR3 length: 14 residues. V dropped 3 bases and J dropped 6 bases, with 15 bases sitting between them. Written as DNA, the CDR3 is TGTGCCAGCAGTGAGGACAGTATTCTGGGCGAGCAGTACTTC. Residues: CASSEDSILGEQYF.

The V call is TRBV5-1, the J call TRBJ1-4; a weak D match, TRBD1 (5 bases). Trimming took 0 bases from V and 9 from J, leaving 21 bases between them. Germline assignment: CDR1 SGHRS and CDR2 YFSETQ. The CDR3 extends over 17 amino acids. The CDR3 reads CASSLAGDPRSLKKLFF. The CDR3 DNA reads as TGCGCCAGCAGCTTGGCCGGGGACCCTCGGTCCTTGAAAAAACTGTTTTTT.

The chain links TRBV4-2 to TRBJ2-7; D perhaps matches TRBD2 (6 bases). V was shortened by 3 bases and J by 3 bases, with 15 bases between the two germline ends. This CDR3 is built from 15 residues. The germline gives CDR1 LGHNA, CDR2 YNFKEQ. CDR3 protein: CASSQAPRENYEQYF. The CDR3 DNA reads TGTGCCAGCAGCCAGGCCCCCCGGGAGAACTACGAGCAGTACTTC.

J is TRBJ2-3 and V is TRBV2, with 8 bases lining up with TRBD1. Unmatched junction bases numbered 6, after V lost 7 bases and J lost 0 bases. This CDR3 is built from 15 residues. The germline gives CDR1 SNHLY, CDR2 FYNNEI. CDR3 in amino acids: CASNPDRASTDTQYF. The CDR3 DNA is TGTGCCAGCAATCCGGACAGGGCCAGCACAGATACGCAGTATTTT.

J is TRBJ2-1 and V is TRBV11-2, with 8 positions matching TRBD2. The germline V gene encodes CDR1 SGHAT and CDR2 FQNNGV. After removal of 0 bases from V and 7 bases from J, the junction contained 8 bases not matched to a gene. The CDR3 is 16 amino acids. CDR3 region: CASSLELGAGGNEQFF. CDR3 DNA: TGTGCCAGCAGCTTAGAATTGGGCGCGGGAGGAAATGAGCAGTTCTTC. Drawing the rest from reference TRBV11-2 and TRBJ2-1, the complete variable domain is EAGVAQSPRYKIIEKRQSVAFWCNPISGHATLYWYQQILGQGPKLLIQFQNNGVVDDSQLPKDRFSAERLKGVDSTLKIQPAKLEDSAVYLCASSLELGAGGNEQFFGPGTRLTVL.

DNA for the CDR3: TGTGCCAGCAGCTTAGACAGGGTGGGTACCTACGAGCAGTACTTC. It yields the protein CASSLDRVGTYEQYF. The chain recombines TRBV11-2 with TRBJ2-7; a weak D match, TRBD1 (5 bases). Trimming cost V 0 bases and J 2 bases, with 11 bases left between them. This CDR3 has 15 amino acids. In germline, CDR1 is SGHAT, CDR2 FQNNGV.

The CDR3 loop is CASSLNQPGNTGELFF. CDR3 DNA sequence: TGTGCCAGCTCACTGAATCAACCCGGGAACACCGGGGAGCTGTTTTTT. The chain links TRBV18 to TRBJ2-2; D is ambiguous. V lost 4 bases, J lost 1 base, and 13 bases lay in between. The CDR3 runs to 16 residues. CDR1 and CDR2 from the germline V gene are KGHSH and LQKENI. The variable domain in full, completed from reference TRBV18 and TRBJ2-2, reads NAGVMQNPRHLVRRRGQEARLRCSPMKGHSHVYWYRQLPEEGLKFMVYLQKENIIDESGMPKERFSAEFPKEGPSILRIQQVVRGDSAAYFCASSLNQPGNTGELFFGEGSRLTVL.

The rearrangement joins TRBV28 to TRBJ2-1, with a possible D match to TRBD2 (5 bases). CDR1 MDHEN and CDR2 SYDVKM come from the germline V gene. The CDR3 runs 15 residues. The germline V and J ends were trimmed by 7 bases and 1 base, with 14 bases remaining between them. The CDR3 sequence: CASTKVGRSYNEQFF. In DNA form, the CDR3 reads TGTGCCAGCACCAAGGTTGGGAGATCCTACAATGAGCAGTTCTTC.

V usage is TRBV18 and J usage is TRBJ2-5, with a tentative D call TRBD2 (6 bases). The germline V gene has CDR1 KGHSH and CDR2 LQKENI. The CDR3 loop spans 11 amino acids. V was cut by 6 bases and J by 12 bases, with 14 bases left in between. The CDR3, as DNA: TGTGCCAGCTCCCCCGGGGGAGTTGAGTACTTC. Its translation is CASSPGGVEYF.

This clone was counted a single time. This chain uses TRBV6-6 with TRBJ2-7; 13 nucleotides match TRBD2. V was pared by 4 bases and J by 7 bases, with 10 bases of the junction left unmatched. The length of the CDR3 is 16 residues. Per the germline V gene, CDR1 is MNHNY and CDR2 is SVGAGI (reference sequence). The CDR3 spells CASSSSGLAGLKEQYF. DNA of the CDR3: TGTGCCAGCAGTTCCTCGGGACTAGCGGGATTGAAGGAGCAGTACTTC.

This clone appeared once. This rearrangement joins TRBV27 to TRBJ2-1; D uncertain. The length of the CDR3 is 16 residues. The germline V and J ends were trimmed by 6 bases and 0 bases, with 15 bases remaining between them. Germline V gene data show CDR1 as MNHEY and CDR2 as SMNVEV (reference sequence). The CDR3 is CASSIIRQSSYNEQFF. In nucleotides, the CDR3 is TGTGCCAGCAGCATTATCAGGCAGAGCTCCTACAATGAGCAGTTCTTC.

V gene TRBV18 combines with J gene TRBJ2-2, with 7 positions matching TRBD1. In germline, CDR1 is KGHSH, CDR2 LQKENI. V was clipped by 3 bases and J by 3 bases; unmatched bases: 4. The CDR3 is 15 residues long. The CDR3 nucleotides read TGTGCCAGCTCACCTATCGGACAGGACACCGGGGAGCTGTTTTTT. It yields the protein CASSPIGQDTGELFF.

This clone has just a few counts. J is TRBJ1-5 and V is TRBV5-5; D ambiguous. The germline V and J ends were trimmed by 3 bases and 6 bases, with 10 bases remaining between them. CDR3 length equals 13 residues. Germline values: CDR1 SGHKS, CDR2 YYEKEE (reference sequence). The CDR3 DNA follows: TGTGCCAGCAGCTCTCACTTGACTCAGCCCCAGCATTTT. The encoded protein is CASSSHLTQPQHF.

This clone was found once. The rearrangement uses TRBV4-3 and TRBJ2-7; tentatively, D is TRBD1 (5 bases). Trimming removed 4 bases at V and 2 bases at J, with 18 bases between. CDR1 is LGHNA and CDR2 is YSLEER in the germline V gene. The CDR3 extends over 16 amino acids. The CDR3 DNA is TGCGCCAGCAGCCTTCAGCCCGAGACAGCTACCTACGAGCAGTACTTC. It encodes CASSLQPETATYEQYF.

The rearrangement uses TRBV19 and TRBJ1-1, with 10 bases identical to TRBD1. The CDR3 loop spans 16 amino acids. Losses at the gene ends were 7 bases for V and 3 bases for J; bases not matched to a gene: 11. Germline CDR1 and CDR2: LNHDA and SQIVND (reference sequence). The DNA for the CDR3 is TGTGCCAGTACGCCGATGGGGACAGGGGCGGACACTGAAGCTTTCTTT. This encodes CASTPMGTGADTEAFF.

The gene calls are TRBV10-3 and TRBJ1-4; the D gene is possibly TRBD1 (6 bases). Germline V gene lookup returns CDR1 ENHRY and CDR2 SYGVKD. The CDR3 extends over 14 amino acids. Trimming took 2 bases from V and 5 from J, leaving 9 bases between them. As DNA, the CDR3 is TGTGCCATCAGTGAGCAGGGGATCAATGAAAAACTGTTTTTT. It translates to CAISEQGINEKLFF.

This sequence joins TRBV29-1 and TRBJ2-7, with 11 nucleotides matching TRBD2. The V gene end was trimmed by 7 bases and the J gene end by 4 bases; junction bases not matched to a gene: 3. Looked up from germline, CDR1 is SQVTM and CDR2 is ANQGSEA. The CDR3 has 12 residues. The CDR3 DNA sequence: TGCAGCGCCACTAGCGGGAGTTACGAGCAGTACTTC. Residues: CSATSGSYEQYF.

This clone was counted only a few times. This sequence joins TRBV6-5 and TRBJ1-2; D may be TRBD1 (6 bases). The germline V gene encodes CDR1 MNHEY and CDR2 SVGAGI. The germline V and J ends were trimmed by 5 bases and 8 bases, with 15 bases remaining between them. There are 13 residues in the CDR3. CDR3 in DNA: TGTGCCAGCAGTCCGGGGGCCGAGGTCGGCTACACCTTC. It codes for CASSPGAEVGYTF.

Turning to this clone: The conserved closing phenylalanine or tryptophan is absent in this CDR3, likely reflecting a read error. It is unclear where the CDR3 begins or ends on the DNA, so no DNA is shown, and the CDR3 is as TCRdb lists it. The rearrangement uses TRBV21-1 and TRBJ2-7. TRBV21-1 is designated a pseudogene. From its first to its last residue, the CDR3 has 14 amino acids. CDR3 loop: CASSPRWGTTKPAA.

The gene calls are TRBV7-2 and TRBJ2-6; TRBD1 matches 7 bases. Germline CDR1 is SGHTA and CDR2 is FQGNSA. Trimming at V came to 3 bases and at J to 15 bases, leaving 14 bases not matched to a gene. The CDR3 has 15 amino acids. The CDR3 nucleotides are TGTGCCAGCAGCTTTGGATACAGGGGTTTAGGTGACCTGACTTTC. Translation: CASSFGYRGLGDLTF.

CDR3 amino acids: CASSLDQGGLEAFF. The CDR3 DNA is TGTGCCAGCAGCTTAGACCAGGGTGGTCTTGAAGCTTTCTTT. V and J are TRBV7-2 and TRBJ1-1, with a tentative D call TRBD1 (5 bases). The ends were cut back, 1 base at V and 7 bases at J, with 13 bases in the middle. From germline, CDR1 is SGHTA and CDR2 FQGNSA. The CDR3 is made up of 14 amino acids.

This clone was seen only once. The rearrangement joins TRBV2 to TRBJ2-1; 9 nucleotides line up with TRBD2. The J segment lost 8 bases and the V segment lost 10 bases, leaving 18 bases of the junction unmatched. This CDR3 is 16 amino acids long. Germline values: CDR1 SNHLY, CDR2 FYNNEI. This CDR3 is CANSEGASGTKYEQFF. In nucleotides, the CDR3 is TGTGCCAACTCAGAAGGGGCTAGCGGGACAAAGTATGAGCAGTTCTTC.